These 27 T cell receptor beta chains share one sample of origin, sequenced in a study of blood T cell repertoires in COVID-19. Method: immunoSEQ multiplex PCR; TCRdb's copy keeps in-frame clones and lacks some. Of 75,000 to 90,000 clones listed, around 88% are singletons. The sequenced sample consisted of peripheral blood. The receptors come from a man aged 50 to 60 with active COVID-19.

This clone is a singleton in its sample. The chain employs TRBV18 and TRBJ1-4, with no clear D. The germline V gene encodes CDR1 KGHSH and CDR2 LQKENI. The CDR3 loop spans 14 amino acids. Trimming stripped 5 bases from V and 8 bases from J, with 15 bases between. The CDR3 coding sequence is TGTGCCAGCTCAGCAGGAAGACAAAACGAAAAACTGTTTTTT. It yields the protein CASSAGRQNEKLFF.

This chain joins TRBV19 and TRBJ2-2, with 9 bases lining up with TRBD1. This CDR3 has 17 residues. The V gene's germline CDR1 is LNHDA and CDR2 SQIVND (reference sequence). The V and J ends lost 5 bases and 6 bases, in that order; junction bases with no gene match: 13. The CDR3 DNA reads TGTGCCAGTAGTCAACCCGGGATGGGACAGGGAGCCGGGGAGCTGTTTTTT. It translates to CASSQPGMGQGAGELFF. Supplemented by reference TRBV19 and TRBJ2-2, the full variable domain reads DGGITQSPKYLFRKEGQNVTLSCEQNLNHDAMYWYRQDPGQGLRLIYYSQIVNDFQKGDIAEGYSVSREKKESFPLTVTSAQKNPTAFYLCASSQPGMGQGAGELFFGEGSRLTVL.

The gene calls are TRBV4-3 and TRBJ2-1; the match to TRBD1 covers 7 bases. CDR1 and CDR2 (germline): LGHNA, YSLEER. The junction had 18 bases not matched to a gene; V was cut back by 3 bases and J by 7 bases. There are 18 residues in the CDR3. The CDR3: CASSHRPDWDSLTNEQFF. Written as DNA, the CDR3 is TGCGCCAGCAGCCACCGTCCCGACTGGGACAGCCTTACAAATGAGCAGTTCTTC.

This chain uses TRBV28 with TRBJ2-5, with 8 bases aligning to TRBD1. This CDR3 contains 16 residues. CDR1 is MDHEN and CDR2 is SYDVKM in the germline V gene. J lost 3 bases, V lost 8 bases, and 14 bases had no gene match. The CDR3 bases are TGTGCCAGCCGAAGACAGGGGAAAATCGGGGAAGAGACCCAGTACTTC. Protein: CASRRQGKIGEETQYF.

The gene calls are TRBV18 and TRBJ1-5, with D possibly being TRBD1 (5 bases). Trimming shortened V by 0 bases and J by 5 bases, and 8 bases separated the two germline ends. The CDR3 length is 14 residues. Germline assignment: CDR1 KGHSH and CDR2 LQKENI. The CDR3 nucleotides are TGTGCCAGCTCACCACCGGAAGGGGATCAGCCCCAGCATTTT. Its translation is CASSPPEGDQPQHF.

The V call is TRBV11-2, the J call TRBJ1-2; 7 bases are shared with TRBD1. Losses at the gene ends were 4 bases for V and 2 bases for J; bases not matched to a gene: 7. There are 15 residues in the CDR3. Germline lookup yields CDR1 SGHAT and CDR2 FQNNGV. The CDR3 loop reads CASSYRRGGNYGYTF. CDR3 DNA sequence: TGTGCCAGCAGCTACCGGCGAGGGGGCAACTATGGCTACACCTTC.

This sequence joins TRBV2 and TRBJ1-1; no reliable D call. V lost 1 base and J 2 bases, leaving 2 bases between the germline ends. The CDR3 totals 12 residues. Germline CDR1 SNHLY, CDR2 FYNNEI. The CDR3 loop is CASSEVNTEAFF. The CDR3 DNA follows: TGTGCCAGCAGTGAAGTAAACACTGAAGCTTTCTTT.

Only one count was recorded for this clone. This rearrangement joins TRBV7-8 to TRBJ1-6, with unresolved D. CDR3 length: 16 amino acids. V dropped 1 base and J dropped 3 bases, with 10 bases sitting between them. Germline V CDR1 and CDR2: SGHVS, FQNEAQ. CDR3 region: CASSLVDISYNSPLHF. CDR3 bases: TGTGCCAGCAGCTTAGTAGACATAAGCTATAATTCACCCCTCCACTTT.

The V and J genes are TRBV15 and TRBJ2-7; 9 bases map to TRBD1. There are 17 residues in the CDR3. CDR1 and CDR2 from the germline V gene are LNHNV and YYDKDF (reference sequence). The ends lost 3 bases at V and 1 base at J; junction bases unmatched: 10. The DNA for the CDR3 is TGTGCCACCAGCAGGGCCCTGGGACAGGGATCTTCCTACGAGCAGTACTTC. Translated: CATSRALGQGSSYEQYF.

The V gene is TRBV18, the J gene TRBJ1-4; D perhaps matches TRBD1 (6 bases). Germline V gives CDR1 KGHSH, CDR2 LQKENI. Deletions cut 3 bases from V and 5 bases from J, with 13 bases between. The length of the CDR3 is 15 residues. This CDR3 is CASSPSGVPNEKLFF. The CDR3 coding sequence is TGTGCCAGCTCACCTTCAGGGGTCCCCAATGAAAAACTGTTTTTT.

The V and J genes are TRBV28 and TRBJ1-4; D gene ambiguous. Trimming cost V 2 bases and J 0 bases, with 10 bases left between them. CDR1 is MDHEN and CDR2 is SYDVKM in the germline V gene. The length of the CDR3 is 16 residues. The CDR3 loop reads CASSLAGRATNEKLFF. The CDR3 region has the DNA TGTGCCAGCAGTTTAGCGGGGAGGGCAACTAATGAAAAACTGTTTTTT.

The genes are TRBV28 and TRBJ2-2; TRBD1 aligns across 11 bases. Germline CDR1 and CDR2: MDHEN and SYDVKM. CDR3 length: 16 amino acids. J was trimmed by 3 bases and V by 7 bases; bases with no gene match: 7. CDR3 nucleotide sequence: TGTGCCAGCATCCCGGACAGGGGGCGGTACACCGGGGAGCTGTTTTTT. Translation gives CASIPDRGRYTGELFF. Full variable domain (rest looked up from reference TRBV28 and TRBJ2-2): DVKVTQSSRYLVKRTGEKVFLECVQDMDHENMFWYRQDPGLGLRLIYFSYDVKMKEKGDIPEGYSVSREKKERFSLILESASTNQTSMYLCASIPDRGRYTGELFFGEGSRLTVL.

This clone appeared once. CDR3 sequence reads: CASSLGGYEQFF. CDR3 sequence (DNA): TGTGCCAGCAGTTTGGGGGGATATGAGCAGTTCTTC. The chain recombines TRBV27 with TRBJ2-1, with D possibly matching TRBD2 (6 bases). Trimming took off 3 bases at V and 8 bases at J, with 8 bases between the two ends. CDR3 size: 12 residues. Germline V gene lookup returns CDR1 MNHEY and CDR2 SMNVEV (reference sequence).

The rearrangement links TRBV5-1 to TRBJ2-5; perhaps TRBD1 as D (6 bases). V was shortened by 5 bases and J by 1 base, with 12 bases between the two germline ends. The V gene's germline CDR1 is SGHRS and CDR2 YFSETQ. CDR3 length equals 14 residues. The CDR3 sequence is CASRQGLGQETQYF. The CDR3 region has the DNA TGCGCCAGCAGACAGGGCCTTGGCCAAGAGACCCAGTACTTC.

The genes are TRBV21-1 and TRBJ2-4; the table names TRBD1, a call not compared with the DNA. TRBV21-1 is flagged as a pseudogene. The CDR3 is 19 residues long. As DNA, the CDR3 is TGTGCCAGCAGCAAAGTGCAGGGCGGCAGACAAATAGCCAAAAACATTCAGTACTTC. Its protein product is CASSKVQGGRQIAKNIQYF.

The chain couples TRBV7-2 to TRBJ2-7; 8 positions agree with TRBD2. J lost 6 bases, V lost 3 bases, and 10 bases had no gene match. Germline CDR1 and CDR2: SGHTA and FQGNSA. The CDR3 consists of 15 residues. CDR3 amino acids: CASSFVTRGGTEQYF. DNA for the CDR3: TGTGCCAGCAGCTTTGTCACACGGGGGGGAACCGAGCAGTACTTC.

V gene TRBV12-3 or TRBV12-4 combines with J gene TRBJ1-1; D might be TRBD1 (5 bases). Trimming stripped 5 bases from V and 0 bases from J, with 7 bases between. The CDR3 is made up of 13 amino acids. CDR3 residues: CASSQGLNTEAFF. CDR3 DNA: TGTGCCAGCAGTCAGGGTTTGAACACTGAAGCTTTCTTT.

V is TRBV5-6 and J is TRBJ1-1, with D unresolved. Germline loops: CDR1 SGHDT, CDR2 YYEEEE. This CDR3 has 14 amino acids. Trimming left V 1 base short and J 2 bases short, with 9 bases between. The CDR3 coding sequence is TGTGCCAGCAGCTTGCCACAGCTAAACACTGAAGCTTTCTTT. Encoded protein: CASSLPQLNTEAFF. Filled out from reference TRBV5-6 and TRBJ1-1, the complete variable domain reads DAGVTQSPTHLIKTRGQQVTLRCSPKSGHDTVSWYQQALGQGPQFIFQYYEEEERQRGNFPDRFSGHQFPNYSSELNVNALLLGDSALYLCASSLPQLNTEAFFGQGTRLTVV.

This clone was picked up a small number of times. This chain connects TRBV28 to TRBJ2-5; maybe TRBD1 (6 bases). Between the trimmed V and J ends, which lost 4 bases and 1 base, there was a span of 13 bases. Germline CDR1 MDHEN, CDR2 SYDVKM. The CDR3 is made up of 15 amino acids. CDR3 sequence reads: CASSWTELLQETQYF. The CDR3 nucleotides are TGTGCCAGCAGTTGGACAGAACTGCTCCAAGAGACCCAGTACTTC.

This chain joins TRBV24-1 and TRBJ2-7; 10 positions agree with TRBD2. The CDR3 has 23 residues. Germline V gene sequence: CDR1 KGHDR, CDR2 SFDVKD. V gave up 5 bases and J gave up 3 bases; unmatched junction bases: 30. The CDR3 protein is CATSAIPGESGRALKFPNYEQYF. The CDR3 DNA sequence: TGTGCCACCAGTGCCATCCCGGGGGAGAGCGGGAGGGCCCTGAAGTTCCCGAACTACGAGCAGTACTTC.

The chain is built from TRBV30 and TRBJ1-1, with D unclear. V lost 3 bases to trimming and J lost 11 bases, with 19 bases between them. This CDR3 region has 13 residues. CDR1 is GTSNPN, CDR2 SVGIG, per germline (reference sequence). This CDR3 is CAWRDYRESRAFF. The CDR3 region has the DNA TGTGCCTGGAGAGACTACCGGGAGTCGCGGGCTTTCTTT.

J is TRBJ2-3 and V is TRBV7-2, with TRBD2 as a possible D gene (5 bases). Trimming removed 5 bases at V and 2 bases at J, with 8 bases between. Looked up from germline, CDR1 is SGHTA and CDR2 is FQGNSA. This CDR3 comprises 13 residues. The CDR3 DNA sequence: TGTGCCAGCAGCCTCCGGGACACAGATACGCAGTATTTT. It translates to CASSLRDTDTQYF.

This chain connects TRBV28 to TRBJ1-1; 9 positions match TRBD1. The CDR3 is made up of 15 amino acids. Losses at the gene ends were 3 bases for V and 0 bases for J; bases not matched to a gene: 2. The germline gives CDR1 MDHEN, CDR2 SYDVKM. This chain's CDR3 is CASSLNRGLNTEAFF. CDR3 bases: TGTGCCAGCAGTTTGAACAGGGGGCTGAACACTGAAGCTTTCTTT.

V and J are TRBV5-5 and TRBJ2-3; the D gene is possibly TRBD1 (6 bases). The CDR3 totals 16 residues. The V end was cut by 0 bases, the J end by 3 bases, with 14 bases between. Germline V lookup: CDR1 SGHKS, CDR2 YYEKEE (reference sequence). The CDR3 DNA follows: TGTGCCAGCAGCTTGGTAGTGGGGGCGGTTACAGATACGCAGTATTTT. Its protein product is CASSLVVGAVTDTQYF.

This rearrangement joins TRBV5-1 to TRBJ2-1; D is perhaps TRBD2 (6 bases). The CDR3 runs 12 residues. The germline V gene encodes CDR1 SGHRS and CDR2 YFSETQ. Trimming shortened V by 4 bases and J by 8 bases, and 10 bases separated the two germline ends. CDR3 bases: TGCGCCAGCAGCCTGTGGGGGGATGAGCAGTTCTTC. It encodes CASSLWGDEQFF.

V gene TRBV5-4 combines with J gene TRBJ2-3, with 10 bases matching TRBD2. Trimming took 1 base from V and 3 from J; bases not matched to a gene: 2. The germline V gene encodes CDR1 SGHNT and CDR2 YYREEE (reference sequence). The CDR3 covers 15 residues. Written as DNA, the CDR3 is TGTGCCAGCAGCTTGAGCGGGGGGGCAACAGATACGCAGTATTTT. Translated: CASSLSGGATDTQYF.

The rearrangement links TRBV19 to TRBJ1-4; possibly TRBD1 for D (5 bases). The germline V gene has CDR1 LNHDA and CDR2 SQIVND (reference sequence). This CDR3 has 9 residues. In nucleotides, the CDR3 is TGTCGCGGGGGGGAAAAACTGTTTTTT. It specifies CRGGEKLFF.